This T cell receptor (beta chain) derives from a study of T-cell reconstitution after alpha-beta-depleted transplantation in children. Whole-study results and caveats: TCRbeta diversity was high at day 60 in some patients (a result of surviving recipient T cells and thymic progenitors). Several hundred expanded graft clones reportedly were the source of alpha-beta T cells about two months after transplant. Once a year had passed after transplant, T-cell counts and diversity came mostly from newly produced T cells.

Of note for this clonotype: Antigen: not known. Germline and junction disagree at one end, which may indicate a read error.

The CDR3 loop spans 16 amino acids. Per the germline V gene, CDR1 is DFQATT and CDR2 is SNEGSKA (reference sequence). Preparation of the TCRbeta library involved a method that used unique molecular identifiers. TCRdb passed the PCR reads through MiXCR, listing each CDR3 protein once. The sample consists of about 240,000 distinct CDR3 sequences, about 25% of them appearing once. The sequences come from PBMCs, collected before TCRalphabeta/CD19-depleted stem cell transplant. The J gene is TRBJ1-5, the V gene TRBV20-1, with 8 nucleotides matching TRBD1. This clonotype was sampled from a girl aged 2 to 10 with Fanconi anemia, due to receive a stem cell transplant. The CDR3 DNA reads TGCTGTGCTAGATCCGTAGGACAGGGAATCGGTCAGCCCCAGCATTTT. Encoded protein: CCARSVGQGIGQPQHF.